Shown below are 30 T cell receptor beta chains from a single sample sequenced in a study of shared clonotypes between healthy human individuals. The assay was immunoSEQ multiplex PCR, and TCRdb's table has in-frame clones only and misses some. The sample lists about 2.1 million clones, 90% to 95% occurring once. The naive CD8 subset, CD45RO-negative cells positively selected for CCR7, excluded terminally differentiated effector memory CD45RA+ cells. The sample was naive CD8+ T cells from PBMCs. The source is a man aged 18 to 30 in good health. Some clones in this sample may be carry-over from other donors' samples.

This clone appeared once. The chain links TRBV29-1 to TRBJ2-7; TRBD2 might be the D (6 bases). The length of the CDR3 is 12 residues. In germline, CDR1 is SQVTM, CDR2 ANQGSEA. V lost 8 bases and J lost 0, with 11 bases in between. Written as DNA, the CDR3 is TGCAGCATTGGGACTTCCTCCTACGAGCAGTACTTC. It specifies CSIGTSSYEQYF.

The V and J genes are TRBV7-8 and TRBJ2-5; 7 bases align to TRBD1. CDR1 and CDR2 from the germline V gene are SGHVS and FQNEAQ. J gave up 5 bases and V 1 base, and 10 bases lay outside the gene matches. The CDR3 loop spans 16 amino acids. CDR3 protein: CASSLEADRVWETQYF. The CDR3 region has the DNA TGTGCCAGCAGCTTAGAGGCCGACAGGGTATGGGAGACCCAGTACTTC.

The V call is TRBV6-1, the J call TRBJ2-7; D might be TRBD2 (6 bases). The CDR3 contains 15 residues. Per the germline V gene, CDR1 is MNHNS and CDR2 is SASEGT. V lost 2 bases and J 3 bases, leaving 14 bases between the germline ends. The CDR3 loop is CASSEYSGASYEQYF. CDR3 bases: TGTGCCAGCAGTGAATACTCGGGAGCAAGCTACGAGCAGTACTTC.

For this clone: The same CDR3 is also encoded by other DNA sequences in this sample. The V gene is TRBV30, the J gene TRBJ1-5, with D unclear. CDR3 size: 13 residues. The germline CDR1 and CDR2 sequences are GTSNPN and SVGIG (reference sequence). The V end was cut by 2 bases, the J end by 7 bases, with 12 bases between. CDR3 region: CAWSPGAGQPQHF. DNA for the CDR3: TGTGCCTGGAGTCCGGGAGCAGGCCAGCCCCAGCATTTT.

This clone came up a few times. This chain connects TRBV30 to TRBJ1-1; TRBD1 is a possible D gene (6 bases). The CDR3 is 14 amino acids. The V gene's germline CDR1 is GTSNPN and CDR2 SVGIG (reference sequence). Trimming shortened V by 0 bases and J by 3 bases, and 11 bases separated the two germline ends. The CDR3 sequence: CAWSVQGMDTEAFF. For the CDR3, the DNA is TGTGCCTGGAGTGTACAGGGAATGGACACTGAAGCTTTCTTT.

This rearrangement joins TRBV30 to TRBJ2-2; 8 positions agree with TRBD2. The CDR3 is 13 amino acids. V lost 3 bases to trimming and J lost 6 bases; unmatched junction nucleotides: 3. Germline-derived CDR1 and CDR2 are GTSNPN and SVGIG (reference sequence). CDR3 coding DNA: TGTGCCTGGAGGCCAGCGGGAGCCGGGGAGCTGTTTTTT. Translated: CAWRPAGAGELFF.

The chain joins TRBV7-6 to TRBJ2-1; weak D call: TRBD2 (6 bases). Trimming cost V 0 bases and J 7 bases, with 10 bases left between them. The CDR3 is made up of 14 amino acids. The germline V gene has CDR1 SGHVS and CDR2 FNYEAQ. The CDR3 sequence: CASSLAPSANEQFF. CDR3 DNA sequence: TGTGCCAGCAGCTTAGCTCCTAGCGCAAATGAGCAGTTCTTC.

The genes are TRBV11-2 and TRBJ2-1; D is tentatively TRBD1 or TRBD2 (5 bases each). CDR3 size: 19 residues. The germline V and J ends were trimmed by 5 bases and 2 bases, with 25 bases remaining between them. The germline CDR1 and CDR2 sequences are SGHAT and FQNNGV. CDR3 sequence: CASSRPQGDGTTAYNEQFF. In DNA, the CDR3 is TGTGCCAGCAGCCGACCCCAGGGTGATGGGACCACGGCCTACAATGAGCAGTTCTTC.

The CDR3 DNA reads TGTGCCAGTAGGCCGACGACAGGGTCCTACGAGCAGTACTTC. Amino acid sequence: CASRPTTGSYEQYF. V gene TRBV19 combines with J gene TRBJ2-7, with 7 bases identical to TRBD1. The CDR3 is 14 amino acids. With V trimmed by 6 bases and J by 1 base, 6 bases remained unmatched. From germline, CDR1 is LNHDA and CDR2 SQIVND (reference sequence).

The chain is built from TRBV19 and TRBJ1-5; possibly TRBD1 for D (5 bases). The CDR3 sequence is 15 residues long. CDR1 and CDR2 (germline): LNHDA, SQIVND (reference sequence). V was clipped by 7 bases and J by 6 bases, with 19 bases between them. CDR3 in amino acids: CASTNGGIWVQPQHF. CDR3 nucleotides: TGTGCCAGTACCAACGGGGGGATCTGGGTTCAGCCCCAGCATTTT.

The chain combines TRBV9 with TRBJ1-1; D remains unclear. This CDR3 has 13 amino acids. The V and J ends lost 0 bases and 0 bases respectively, with 3 bases between them. Germline CDR1 reads SGDLS; CDR2 reads YYNGEE. The CDR3 DNA reads as TGTGCCAGCAGCGTAGCTTTGAACACTGAAGCTTTCTTT. Amino acids: CASSVALNTEAFF.

The chain has TRBV11-3 and TRBJ2-1; 12 bases match TRBD2. The germline CDR1 and CDR2 sequences are SGHNT and YENEEA. Unmatched junction bases numbered 11, after V lost 4 bases and J lost 7 bases. The CDR3 is made up of 17 amino acids. The DNA for the CDR3 is TGTGCCAGCAGCTCCTTAAATCTAGCGGGAGGGGGTAATGAGCAGTTCTTC. Translating it yields CASSSLNLAGGGNEQFF.

This clone has more than one count but fewer than ten. The gene calls are TRBV25-1 and TRBJ1-1; TRBD1 matches 7 bases. This CDR3 comprises 16 residues. V lost 11 bases to trimming and J lost 0 bases; unmatched junction nucleotides: 15. The germline gives CDR1 MGHDK, CDR2 SYGVNS. CDR3 loop: CASRGQLTKMNTEAFF. In nucleotides, the CDR3 is TGTGCCTCTCGGGGACAGTTGACGAAGATGAACACTGAAGCTTTCTTT.

The chain links TRBV19 to TRBJ2-2, with TRBD2 matching 11 bases. The CDR3 is made up of 15 amino acids. With 4 bases clipped from V and 5 bases from J, the junction kept 3 bases outside the gene matches. Per the germline V gene, CDR1 is LNHDA and CDR2 is SQIVND (reference sequence). CDR3 in amino acids: CASSTSGRWTGELFF. Written as DNA, the CDR3 is TGTGCCAGTAGTACTAGCGGGAGGTGGACCGGGGAGCTGTTTTTT.

The chain links TRBV29-1 to TRBJ2-7; 8 positions agree with TRBD2. The J segment lost 2 bases and the V segment lost 6 bases, leaving 6 bases of the junction unmatched. The CDR3 consists of 13 residues. Per the germline V gene, CDR1 is SQVTM and CDR2 is ANQGSEA. The CDR3 nucleotides are TGCAGCGTCCGCGGGGGGATAACCTACGAGCAGTACTTC. Its protein is CSVRGGITYEQYF.

The sample holds a few counts of this clone. The same CDR3 arises from other DNA sequences in this sample as well. The chain joins TRBV7-9 to TRBJ1-4; D is ambiguous. The V gene's germline CDR1 is SEHNR and CDR2 FQNEAQ (reference sequence). Trimming took 3 bases from V and 8 from J, leaving 4 bases between them. This CDR3 is built from 11 residues. CDR3 region: CASSFGEKLFF. CDR3 DNA: TGTGCCAGCAGCTTTGGGGAAAAACTGTTTTTT.

Comments on this clone: Other DNA variants within this sample encode the same CDR3. The genes are TRBV27 and TRBJ2-7; 7 bases align to TRBD1. CDR3 length equals 13 residues. J was trimmed by 4 bases and V by 6 bases; bases with no gene match: 6. Germline V gene lookup returns CDR1 MNHEY and CDR2 SMNVEV (reference sequence). The CDR3 sequence: CASSPQGTYEQYF. The CDR3 region has the DNA TGTGCCAGCAGCCCACAGGGGACATACGAGCAGTACTTC.

To note about this clone: The same CDR3 can be traced to other DNA sequences in this sample. The chain joins TRBV25-1 to TRBJ2-7; D gene uncertain. The CDR3 is 12 amino acids. Per germline, CDR1 MGHDK and CDR2 SYGVNS. Trimming stripped 4 bases from V and 5 bases from J, with 9 bases between. The CDR3 protein is CASSAYRDEQYF. CDR3 bases: TGTGCCAGCAGTGCATACAGAGACGAGCAGTACTTC.

The J gene is TRBJ2-1, the V gene TRBV7-7; tentative D call: TRBD2 (5 bases). CDR1 is SSHAT, CDR2 FNYEAQ, per germline (reference sequence). This CDR3 spans 15 amino acids. V was pared by 5 bases and J by 4 bases, with 15 bases between. CDR3 bases: TGTGCCAGCAGCCGCGAGGAGGATTGGTACAATGAGCAGTTCTTC. Protein sequence: CASSREEDWYNEQFF.

The J gene is TRBJ2-7, the V gene TRBV7-8; D remains ambiguous. This CDR3 is 14 amino acids long. Trimming removed 5 bases at V and 2 bases at J, with 13 bases between. Germline CDR1 reads SGHVS; CDR2 reads FQNEAQ. CDR3 DNA: TGTGCCAGCAGCCCCTTTCGAACAGCCTACGAGCAGTACTTC. Residues: CASSPFRTAYEQYF.

This clone occurred once. The chain joins TRBV5-4 to TRBJ1-4, with 9 positions matching TRBD1. Unmatched junction bases numbered 3, after V lost 5 bases and J lost 1 base. CDR1 SGHNT and CDR2 YYREEE come from the germline V gene (reference sequence). CDR3 length: 15 residues. In nucleotides, the CDR3 is TGTGCCAGCAGTTGGGGACAGGGAACTAATGAAAAACTGTTTTTT. Amino acids: CASSWGQGTNEKLFF.

The J gene is TRBJ2-7, the V gene TRBV6-6; tentative D call: TRBD1 (6 bases). This CDR3 is 15 amino acids long. Germline CDR1 reads MNHNY; CDR2 reads SVGAGI (reference sequence). Trimming removed 4 bases at V and 2 bases at J, with 15 bases between. The CDR3 bases are TGTGCCAGCAGTTCTACAGGGACGGGCCCCTACGAGCAGTACTTC. Translated: CASSSTGTGPYEQYF.

The gene calls are TRBV11-2 and TRBJ2-1; D might be TRBD1 (7 bases). V gave up 3 bases and J gave up 1 base, with 13 bases separating them. The CDR3 runs to 16 residues. Germline V gene data show CDR1 as SGHAT and CDR2 as FQNNGV. This CDR3 reads CASSLNRGLSYNEQFF. CDR3 nucleotides: TGTGCCAGCAGCTTGAACAGGGGACTGTCCTACAATGAGCAGTTCTTC. The variable domain in full, completed from reference TRBV11-2 and TRBJ2-1, reads EAGVAQSPRYKIIEKRQSVAFWCNPISGHATLYWYQQILGQGPKLLIQFQNNGVVDDSQLPKDRFSAERLKGVDSTLKIQPAKLEDSAVYLCASSLNRGLSYNEQFFGPGTRLTVL.

This chain uses TRBV7-9 with TRBJ2-1, with unresolved D. Trimming removed 5 bases at V and 0 bases at J, with 11 bases between. Looked up from germline, CDR1 is SEHNR and CDR2 is FQNEAQ (reference sequence). This CDR3 comprises 15 residues. CDR3 nucleotide sequence: TGTGCCAGCAGCCAGTTGGGCGGCTCCTACAATGAGCAGTTCTTC. It is translated as CASSQLGGSYNEQFF.

The rearrangement links TRBV29-1 to TRBJ2-7, with a tentative D call TRBD2 (6 bases). The CDR3 totals 15 residues. V lost 7 bases and J lost 3, with 22 bases in between. Per the germline V gene, CDR1 is SQVTM and CDR2 is ANQGSEA. The CDR3 sequence: CSATTSLGRGYEQYF. In DNA, the CDR3 is TGCAGCGCCACGACTAGTCTTGGTCGAGGCTACGAGCAGTACTTC.

The CDR3 loop is CSVDMGVDGYTF. DNA of the CDR3: TGCAGCGTTGATATGGGTGTCGATGGCTACACCTTC. The chain recombines TRBV29-1 with TRBJ1-2, with D unclear. The V and J ends lost 3 bases and 6 bases respectively, with 11 bases between them. The CDR3 extends over 12 amino acids. Germline CDR1 is SQVTM and CDR2 is ANQGSEA. The full variable domain, completed using reference TRBV29-1 and TRBJ1-2, is SAVISQKPSRDICQRGTSLTIQCQVDSQVTMMFWYRQQPGQSLTLIATANQGSEATYESGFVIDKFPISRPNLTFSTLTVSNMSPEDSSIYLCSVDMGVDGYTFGSGTRLTVV.

This clone came up once. The J gene is TRBJ1-2, the V gene TRBV7-9; possibly TRBD1 for D (5 bases). The CDR3 has 15 residues. Germline V gene sequence: CDR1 SEHNR, CDR2 FQNEAQ (reference sequence). Trimming shortened V by 4 bases and J by 9 bases, and 21 bases separated the two germline ends. The CDR3 nucleotides read TGTGCCAGCAGCTCCGGCGGGACGTCCCGCGCTAGCTACACCTTC. Translation gives CASSSGGTSRASYTF.

The gene calls are TRBV6-9 and TRBJ1-4; 8 nucleotides match TRBD1. CDR3 length equals 19 residues. In germline, CDR1 is MNHGY, CDR2 SVAAGI. V shed 4 bases, J shed 0 bases, and the junction held 13 bases outside the gene matches. CDR3 coding DNA: TGTGCCAGCAGTTCTAGACAGGGGTTCGTAATCGCAACTAATGAAAAACTGTTTTTT. This gives the protein CASSSRQGFVIATNEKLFF.

The chain couples TRBV27 to TRBJ2-1; D might be TRBD1 (6 bases). CDR1 MNHEY and CDR2 SMNVEV come from the germline V gene (reference sequence). Trimming left V 10 bases short and J 5 bases short, with 12 bases between. CDR3 size: 12 residues. For the CDR3, the DNA is TGTGCCACCGAGGACAGACACAATGAGCAGTTCTTC. Translated: CATEDRHNEQFF.

The J gene is TRBJ2-7, the V gene TRBV9; 12 bases fit TRBD2. Germline V gene lookup returns CDR1 SGDLS and CDR2 YYNGEE. The CDR3 sequence is 16 residues long. Trimming took 0 bases from V and 5 from J; bases not matched to a gene: 6. CDR3 loop: CASSVGASGRAHEQYF. The CDR3, as DNA: TGTGCCAGCAGCGTAGGGGCTAGCGGGAGGGCCCACGAGCAGTACTTC.